These T cell receptor beta chains were read from a single sample in a study of cytomegalovirus exposure and HLA in healthy donors. Clones were sequenced by immunoSEQ multiplex PCR, and TCRdb holds only the in-frame ones, with some missing. The table includes 120,000 or so clones, roughly 83% detected once. Source material: PBMCs. These receptors were obtained from a man aged 18 to 29 in good health and CMV-seropositive. The CDR3 runs from the conserved cysteine through the conserved F or W. A D gene is named only where the DNA matches it firmly. The size of a clone is reported for some rows only, either as once, few or many, or as a class for expanded clones.

>NA|NA|TRBJ1-4|TRBV28
CASKPPGGLSEKLFF
TGTGCCAGCAAACCCCCCGGGGGTTTGAGTGAAAAACTGTTTTTT
>TRBD1|NA|TRBJ2-3|TRBV28
CASGTGRTDTQYF
TGTGCCAGCGGGACAGGGCGCACAGATACGCAGTATTTT
>NA|NA|TRBJ1-1|TRBV20-1
CGSRGNTEAFF
TGCGGGTCCAGGGGGAACACTGAAGCTTTCTTT
>TRBD1|NA|TRBJ1-5|TRBV12-5
CASGPGQGEGPQHF
TGTGCTAGTGGCCCGGGACAGGGAGAGGGGCCCCAGCATTTT
>NA|few|TRBJ2-7|TRBV18
CASSPSGQASYEQYF
TGTGCCAGCTCACCTAGCGGACAGGCTTCCTACGAGCAGTACTTC
>NA|NA|TRBJ1-2|TRBV7-9
CASSSEGVSNYGYTF
TGTGCCAGCAGCTCCGAGGGGGTTTCTAACTATGGCTACACCTTC
>NA|NA|TRBJ2-3|TRBV18
CASSPRDTDTQYF
TGTGCCAGCTCACCCAGGGACACAGATACGCAGTATTTT
>NA|NA|TRBJ1-4|TRBV18
CASSPSKGSEKLFF
TGTGCCAGCTCACCATCTAAGGGGTCTGAAAAACTGTTTTTT
>NA|NA|TRBJ1-3|TRBV5-4
CASSSAQEISGNTIYF
TGTGCCAGCAGCTCGGCTCAGGAAATCTCTGGAAACACCATATATTTT
>NA|NA|TRBJ1-2|TRBV29-1
CSALREGGYGYTF
TGCAGCGCCCTTCGGGAGGGGGGCTATGGCTACACCTTC
>NA|NA|TRBJ2-5|TRBV10-3
CAISELQEGQETQYF
TGTGCCATCAGTGAGTTACAGGAGGGTCAAGAGACCCAGTACTTC
>TRBD1|few|TRBJ1-1|TRBV6-5
CASSLQGTEAFF
TGTGCCAGCAGTCTACAGGGGACTGAAGCTTTCTTT
>TRBD1|few|TRBJ2-1|TRBV6-4
CASSDSTGGYNEQFF
TGTGCCAGCAGTGACTCGACAGGGGGCTACAATGAGCAGTTCTTC
>TRBD2|few|TRBJ2-1|TRBV13
CASSPDGGGANEQFF
TGTGCCAGCAGCCCGGATGGCGGGGGGGCAAATGAGCAGTTCTTC
>TRBD1|NA|TRBJ1-1|TRBV30
CAWMPGTVLNTEAFF
TGTGCCTGGATGCCCGGGACAGTTTTGAACACTGAAGCTTTCTTT
>NA|NA|TRBJ1-2|TRBV7-2
CASSLSPNTNYGYTF
TGTGCCAGCAGCTTATCCCCTAATACTAACTATGGCTACACCTTC
>NA|NA|TRBJ2-7|TRBV2
CASSETNRPYEQYF
TGTGCCAGCAGTGAAACGAACAGACCCTACGAGCAGTACTTC
>TRBD1|NA|TRBJ2-7|TRBV6-5
CASSSTGTGSYEQYF
TGTGCCAGCAGTTCGACAGGGACAGGGTCCTACGAGCAGTACTTC
>TRBD2|NA|TRBJ2-1|TRBV25-1
CASSESGVAGEWFF
TGTGCCAGCAGTGAATCGGGGGTAGCGGGGGAGTGGTTCTTC
>TRBD2|few|TRBJ2-3|TRBV6-1
CASSGGASTDTQYF
TGTGCCAGCAGCGGGGGGGCTAGCACAGATACGCAGTATTTT
>TRBD1|NA|TRBJ1-6|TRBV5-6
CASSFPGGNSPLHF
TGTGCCAGCAGCTTCCCAGGGGGCAATTCACCCCTCCACTTT
>NA|NA|TRBJ1-1|TRBV28
CASSLRGSDTEAFF
TGTGCCAGCAGTTTAAGGGGTTCGGACACTGAAGCTTTCTTT
>TRBD1|NA|TRBJ1-6|TRBV6-5
CASTGQIYNSPLHF
TGTGCCAGTACGGGACAGATCTATAATTCACCCCTCCACTTT
>TRBD1|NA|TRBJ1-3|TRBV5-4
CASSFGGQGALSGNTIYF
TGTGCCAGCAGCTTCGGGGGACAGGGGGCCCTCTCTGGAAACACCATATATTTT
>NA|NA|TRBJ2-7|TRBV18
CASSSQQEREQYF
TGTGCCAGCTCATCCCAACAGGAACGCGAGCAGTACTTC
>NA|few|TRBJ1-1|TRBV10-1
CASSESPGANTEAFF
TGCGCCAGCAGTGAGTCTCCGGGAGCGAACACTGAAGCTTTCTTT
>TRBD1|NA|TRBJ1-1|TRBV9
CASSSDRGTEAFF
TGTGCCAGCAGCTCCGACAGGGGGACTGAAGCTTTCTTT
>NA|once|TRBJ1-1|TRBV2
CASPGGEEGASEAFF
TGTGCCAGTCCTGGCGGGGAGGAGGGAGCCTCTGAAGCTTTCTTT
>NA|NA|TRBJ2-7|TRBV9
CASSVGSGSYEQYF
TGTGCCAGCAGCGTAGGGAGCGGGTCCTACGAGCAGTACTTC
>TRBD1|NA|TRBJ2-1|TRBV15
CATSKLYGDSMYNEQFF
TGTGCCACCAGCAAACTGTATGGGGACAGTATGTACAATGAGCAGTTCTTC
>NA|NA|TRBJ2-7|TRBV7-8
CASSFERASSYEQYF
TGTGCCAGCAGCTTCGAGCGAGCCTCCTCCTACGAGCAGTACTTC
>NA|NA|TRBJ1-4|TRBV28
CASSLPGFGKLFF
TGTGCCAGCAGTTTACCAGGGTTTGGAAAACTGTTTTTT
>NA|NA|TRBJ2-1|TRBV6-1
CASSEVVRGVGEQFF
TGTGCCAGCAGTGAAGTTGTCAGGGGTGTCGGAGAGCAGTTCTTC
>NA|NA|TRBJ1-4|TRBV9
CASSVAAGTNEKLFF
TGTGCCAGCAGCGTAGCTGCAGGTACTAATGAAAAACTGTTTTTT
>NA|few|TRBJ1-1|TRBV11-2
CASSSEMRLAFF
TGTGCCAGCAGCTCTGAGATGCGGCTAGCTTTCTTT
>NA|NA|TRBJ1-4|TRBV6-1
CASSEKWGGGFEKLFF
TGTGCCAGCAGTGAGAAGTGGGGGGGAGGGTTTGAAAAACTGTTTTTT
>TRBD2|NA|TRBJ2-3|TRBV6-4
CASSDSGGADTQYF
TGTGCCAGCAGTGACAGCGGGGGGGCAGATACGCAGTATTTT
>NA|NA|TRBJ1-5|TRBV19
CASSSGEPQHF
TGTGCCAGTAGTAGCGGTGAGCCCCAGCATTTT
>TRBD2|NA|TRBJ2-3|TRBV5-6
CASSLALAGRTDTQYF
TGTGCCAGCAGCCTGGCCTTAGCGGGGCGCACAGATACGCAGTATTTT
>TRBD1|NA|TRBJ2-7|TRBV7-9
CASSGGQGANLEQYF
TGTGCCAGCAGCGGGGGACAGGGGGCGAACCTCGAGCAGTACTTC
>NA|few|TRBJ1-1|TRBV18
CASSPRVDSSTEAFF
TGTGCCAGCTCACCAAGGGTCGACAGCTCCACTGAAGCTTTCTTT
>TRBD1|once|TRBJ2-2|TRBV13
CASRGQETGELFF
TGTGCCAGCCGCGGACAGGAAACCGGGGAGCTGTTTTTT
>NA|NA|TRBJ2-1|TRBV9
CASSGSDFNEQFF
TGTGCCAGCAGCGGGTCAGACTTCAATGAGCAGTTCTTC
>NA|once|TRBJ1-1|TRBV10-3
CAISESKFRGTEAFF
TGTGCCATCAGTGAGTCGAAGTTCCGGGGAACTGAAGCTTTCTTT
>TRBD1|NA|TRBJ1-2|TRBV19
CASRQGVYGYTF
TGTGCCAGTAGGCAGGGGGTCTATGGCTACACCTTC
>NA|NA|TRBJ2-1|TRBV13
CASSPRTVGRNEQFF
TGTGCCAGCAGCCCACGGACTGTAGGGCGCAATGAGCAGTTCTTC
>TRBD1|NA|TRBJ1-5|TRBV23-1
CASSLDRVGSNQPQHF
TGCGCCAGCAGTCTAGACAGGGTAGGTAGCAATCAGCCCCAGCATTTT
>NA|NA|TRBJ2-1|TRBV27
CASRDREKAEQFF
TGTGCCAGCAGGGACAGAGAAAAAGCTGAGCAGTTCTTC
>NA|NA|TRBJ2-7|TRBV2
CASTRVAYEQYF
TGTGCCAGCACCAGGGTGGCCTACGAGCAGTACTTC